These 25 T cell receptor beta chains share one sample of origin, sequenced in a study of Graves' ophthalmopathy and Graves' hyperthyroidism. Amplification targeted the TCR beta CDR3 regions, with RNA transcripts as the source material. A first-round RT-PCR used HTBI primers, followed by a second-round multiplex PCR. TCRdb reprocessed the multiplex PCR reads via MiXCR and lists one record per CDR3 protein. The sample yields 230,000 or so distinct CDR3 sequences, roughly 50% seen once. The sequenced material came from peripheral blood. All receptors derive from an adult man with Graves' ophthalmopathy.

This clonotype has just a few counts. The chain recombines TRBV7-9 with TRBJ2-5, with 10 bases aligning to TRBD2. The CDR3 has 17 residues. The trim removed 5 bases at V and 5 bases at J, leaving 14 bases unmatched. Germline CDR1 SEHNR, CDR2 FQNEAQ (reference sequence). The CDR3 protein is CASSRGSSGGGTETQYF. For the CDR3, the DNA is TGTGCCAGCAGCCGGGGGAGCAGCGGGGGGGGAACGGAGACCCAGTACTTC. The whole variable domain, remainder taken from reference TRBV7-9 and TRBJ2-5, is DTGVSQNPRHKITKRGQNVTFRCDPISEHNRLYWYRQTLGQGPEFLTYFQNEAQLEKSRLLSDRFSAERPKGSFSTLEIQRTEQGDSAMYLCASSRGSSGGGTETQYFGPGTRLLVL.

V is TRBV7-9 and J is TRBJ1-6; 7 bases fit TRBD1. Trimming cost V 7 bases and J 7 bases; bases outside gene matches: 13. CDR1 and CDR2 from the germline V gene are SEHNR and FQNEAQ (reference sequence). This CDR3 is built from 16 residues. CDR3 nucleotide sequence: TGTGCCAGCAACCTAGGGACAGCGATAACAAATTCACCCCTCCACTTT. This gives the protein CASNLGTAITNSPLHF. Variable domain in full (rest from reference TRBV7-9 and TRBJ1-6): DTGVSQNPRHKITKRGQNVTFRCDPISEHNRLYWYRQTLGQGPEFLTYFQNEAQLEKSRLLSDRFSAERPKGSFSTLEIQRTEQGDSAMYLCASNLGTAITNSPLHFGNGTRLTVT.

Turning to this clonotype: A much more abundant neighbour one base away suggests this may be a read error. The V and J genes are TRBV13 and TRBJ2-5; TRBD1 matches at 9 bases. Losses at the gene ends were 5 bases for V and 5 bases for J; bases not matched to a gene: 6. This CDR3 is 14 amino acids long. Germline V lookup: CDR1 PRHDT, CDR2 FYEKMQ (reference sequence). The CDR3 sequence: CASSGRQGGETQYF. CDR3 bases: TGTGCCAGCAGCGGCAGACAGGGGGGGGAGACCCAGTACTTC.

V gene TRBV25-1 combines with J gene TRBJ2-7, with 13 positions matching TRBD2. Germline V gene lookup returns CDR1 MGHDK and CDR2 SYGVNS. This CDR3 region has 16 residues. Trimming took 5 bases from V and 2 from J; bases not matched to a gene: 6. CDR3 DNA sequence: TGTGCCAGCAGTTCCTCGGGACTAGCGGGACCCTACGAGCAGTACTTC. Its protein product is CASSSSGLAGPYEQYF.

The chain joins TRBV4-1 to TRBJ2-7; 11 bases line up with TRBD2. The CDR3 runs 16 residues. V shed 1 base and J 2 bases; nucleotides not matched to a gene: 4. Germline CDR1 MGHRA, CDR2 YSYEKL. CDR3 nucleotide sequence: TGCGCCAGCAGCCAAGGACTAGCGGGGATTCCCTACGAGCAGTACTTC. Protein product: CASSQGLAGIPYEQYF.

This chain links TRBV20-1 with TRBJ2-7; D perhaps matches TRBD2 (6 bases). V was shortened by 6 bases and J by 0 bases, with 18 bases between the two germline ends. Germline values: CDR1 DFQATT, CDR2 SNEGSKA (reference sequence). The CDR3 runs to 15 residues. CDR3 sequence reads: CSARRVEDYSYEQYF. In nucleotides, the CDR3 is TGCAGTGCACGGAGGGTGGAGGACTACTCCTACGAGCAGTACTTC.

The J gene is TRBJ2-7, the V gene TRBV7-2, with 7 bases aligning to TRBD1. The CDR3 consists of 15 residues. Germline CDR1 and CDR2: SGHTA and FQGNSA. V was clipped by 5 bases and J by 2 bases; unmatched bases: 9. CDR3 bases: TGTGCCAGCAGCCTCTCCGGGACAGCTACCTACGAGCAGTACTTC. Protein product: CASSLSGTATYEQYF.

The V gene is TRBV7-3, the J gene TRBJ2-5; 7 nucleotides align to TRBD1. Germline CDR1 is SGHTA and CDR2 is FQGTGA. The V segment lost 6 bases and the J segment 5 bases; nucleotides outside the gene matches: 15. The CDR3 extends over 16 amino acids. The CDR3 DNA sequence: TGTGCCAGCAGTCCTTCTGGGACAGAGGGTATGGAGACCCAGTACTTC. This encodes CASSPSGTEGMETQYF.

V is TRBV7-2 and J is TRBJ1-2, with 10 bases matching TRBD1. Germline trimming cut 5 bases from V and 2 bases from J; bases unmatched to any gene: 5. There are 15 residues in the CDR3. CDR1 and CDR2 (germline): SGHTA, FQGNSA. CDR3: CASSPGTGANYGYTF. The CDR3 DNA reads as TGTGCCAGCAGCCCCGGGACAGGGGCCAACTATGGCTACACCTTC.

CDR3 residues: CASSLAPDRTNTEAFF. The CDR3, as DNA: TGTGCCAGCAGCTTAGCCCCGGACAGGACGAACACTGAAGCTTTCTTT. The rearrangement links TRBV7-8 to TRBJ1-1; 7 positions match TRBD1. Germline V gives CDR1 SGHVS, CDR2 FQNEAQ. V dropped 0 bases and J dropped 1; count of bases not matched to a gene: 5. This CDR3 has 16 residues.

Here the CDR3 DNA reads TGTGCCAGCAGTGAACAGGGGGATAGCAATCAGCCCCAGCATTTT. Its translation is CASSEQGDSNQPQHF. J is TRBJ1-5 and V is TRBV2; 7 nucleotides line up with TRBD1. The J segment lost 0 bases and the V segment lost 2 bases, leaving 1 base of the junction unmatched. The length of the CDR3 is 15 residues. The V gene's germline CDR1 is SNHLY and CDR2 FYNNEI.

The J gene is TRBJ1-6, the V gene TRBV5-1; no definite D call. The CDR3 contains 13 residues. Germline assignment: CDR1 SGHRS and CDR2 YFSETQ. With 5 bases removed from V and 9 bases from J, the gap between germline ends came to 12 bases. The CDR3 DNA reads as TGCGCCAGCAGTCCGGACGGGCGTTCACCCCTCCACTTT. Its protein is CASSPDGRSPLHF.

The chain is built from TRBV27 and TRBJ2-7; no firm D call. V shed 11 bases and J shed 5 bases, with 16 bases lying between them. Germline assignment: CDR1 MNHEY and CDR2 SMNVEV (reference sequence). The CDR3 consists of 12 residues. CDR3 loop: CAQGFRAHEQYF. The CDR3, as DNA: TGTGCCCAAGGGTTCCGGGCCCACGAGCAGTACTTC.

The chain uses TRBV3-1 and TRBJ1-4; D unresolved. Trimming removed 4 bases at V and 8 bases at J, with 14 bases between. The CDR3 consists of 14 residues. Germline V CDR1 and CDR2: LGHDT, YNNKEL (reference sequence). The CDR3 here is CASSLQVQAEKLFF. Here the CDR3 DNA reads TGTGCCAGCAGCCTTCAGGTCCAGGCCGAAAAACTGTTTTTT.

About this clonotype itself: A much larger clonotype is one base distant, so this may be a read error. CDR3 bases: TGCAGCATTGTGGGGCGGGAAGCTTTCTTT. Its protein product is CSIVGREAFF. The gene calls are TRBV29-1 and TRBJ1-1, with D tentatively TRBD1 (5 bases). The CDR3 sequence is 10 residues long. The germline V gene encodes CDR1 SQVTM and CDR2 ANQGSEA. V was pared by 8 bases and J by 8 bases, with 12 bases between.

A few counts support this clonotype. The chain is built from TRBV20-1 and TRBJ2-2; D is possibly TRBD1 (6 bases). Germline CDR1 is DFQATT and CDR2 is SNEGSKA (reference sequence). Trimming removed 3 bases at V and 2 bases at J, with 16 bases between. The CDR3 is 16 amino acids. The CDR3 loop is CSARQGSTINTGELFF. CDR3 DNA sequence: TGCAGTGCTAGGCAGGGGTCCACCATCAACACCGGGGAGCTGTTTTTT.

This clonotype was detected only once. This chain uses TRBV19 with TRBJ1-5; D not certain. CDR1 and CDR2 from the germline V gene are LNHDA and SQIVND (reference sequence). V was clipped by 8 bases and J by 1 base, with 6 bases between them. This CDR3 region has 12 residues. The CDR3: CASRASNQPQHF. The CDR3 region has the DNA TGTGCCAGTCGCGCCAGCAATCAGCCCCAGCATTTT.

Of note for this clonotype: Mismatch with germline at one junction end may stem from a read error. The chain has TRBV29-1 and TRBJ2-5; 7 bases are shared with TRBD1. The CDR3 totals 15 residues. CDR1 is SQVTM, CDR2 ANQGSEA, per germline. CDR3 amino acids: CASSSRTGPGETQYF. Here the CDR3 DNA reads TGTGCCAGCAGCTCCCGGACAGGACCAGGGGAGACCCAGTACTTC. The entire variable domain, with the rest obtained from reference TRBV29-1 and TRBJ2-5, is as follows: SAVISQKPSRDICQRGTSLTIQCQVDSQVTMMFWYRQQPGQSLTLIATANQGSEATYESGFVIDKFPISRPNLTFSTLTVSNMSPEDSSIYLCASSSRTGPGETQYFGPGTRLLVL.

Concerning this clonotype itself: At one end the junction does not follow the germline gene, possibly because of a read error. The J gene is TRBJ1-6, the V gene TRBV10-1, with 9 bases that match TRBD1. Germline-derived CDR1 and CDR2 are WNHNN and SYGVQD (reference sequence). The CDR3 totals 11 residues. CDR3 DNA sequence: TGCGCCAGTGACAGGGGACAGGGTACGGAGTTT. Encoded protein: CASDRGQGTEF.

The chain is built from TRBV28 and TRBJ2-7; D is tentatively TRBD1 or TRBD2 (5 bases each). Germline V gene data show CDR1 as MDHEN and CDR2 as SYDVKM. V shed 8 bases and J shed 2 bases, with 13 bases lying between them. This CDR3 region has 13 residues. CDR3 in amino acids: CASGGTATYEQYF. The CDR3 bases are TGTGCCAGCGGGGGAACAGCCACCTACGAGCAGTACTTC.

This clonotype has just one count. Relative to the germline gene, one junction end is altered; a read error may explain this. V and J are TRBV10-3 and TRBJ2-7, with D tentatively TRBD1 (5 bases). From germline, CDR1 is ENHRY and CDR2 SYGVKD. The CDR3 runs to 16 residues. The CDR3 nucleotides are TGTGCCAGCAGTGAGTGGCCAGGGCTGGTCTCCTACGAGCAGTACTTC. Its protein is CASSEWPGLVSYEQYF.

This clonotype turned up a few times. The CDR3 protein is CSVESGGLSYEQYF. CDR3 DNA sequence: TGCAGCGTTGAATCAGGGGGTCTCTCCTACGAGCAGTACTTC. This rearrangement joins TRBV29-1 to TRBJ2-7, with 7 bases that match TRBD1. Germline V lookup: CDR1 SQVTM, CDR2 ANQGSEA. Germline trimming cut 2 bases from V and 0 bases from J; bases unmatched to any gene: 4. The CDR3 covers 14 residues.

There are a few counts of this clonotype. The chain couples TRBV20-1 to TRBJ1-5, with TRBD1 identical over 8 bases. Germline CDR1 DFQATT, CDR2 SNEGSKA (reference sequence). Unmatched junction bases numbered 2, after V lost 0 bases and J lost 1 base. The CDR3 is 15 residues long. In DNA, the CDR3 is TGCAGTGCTAGAGAAACAGGGGGAAGCAATCAGCCCCAGCATTTT. Translating it yields CSARETGGSNQPQHF.

V and J are TRBV20-1 and TRBJ2-7, with 11 bases lining up with TRBD2. Germline V gene data show CDR1 as DFQATT and CDR2 as SNEGSKA (reference sequence). There are 15 residues in the CDR3. V dropped 3 bases and J dropped 1; count of bases not matched to a gene: 5. The DNA of the CDR3 is TGCAGTGCTAGCCCCACTAGCGGGAGTTCCTACGAGCAGTACTTC. Protein sequence: CSASPTSGSSYEQYF.

The chain uses TRBV28 and TRBJ1-4; 7 bases are a match to TRBD1. The CDR3 consists of 14 residues. The V gene's germline CDR1 is MDHEN and CDR2 SYDVKM. J gave up 8 bases and V 5 bases, and 8 bases lay outside the gene matches. CDR3 sequence: CASSATGVEEKLFF. The CDR3 DNA sequence: TGTGCCAGCAGTGCAACAGGGGTGGAAGAAAAACTGTTTTTT. Looking up the rest from reference TRBV28 and TRBJ1-4 gives the full variable domain: DVKVTQSSRYLVKRTGEKVFLECVQDMDHENMFWYRQDPGLGLRLIYFSYDVKMKEKGDIPEGYSVSREKKERFSLILESASTNQTSMYLCASSATGVEEKLFFGSGTQLSVL.